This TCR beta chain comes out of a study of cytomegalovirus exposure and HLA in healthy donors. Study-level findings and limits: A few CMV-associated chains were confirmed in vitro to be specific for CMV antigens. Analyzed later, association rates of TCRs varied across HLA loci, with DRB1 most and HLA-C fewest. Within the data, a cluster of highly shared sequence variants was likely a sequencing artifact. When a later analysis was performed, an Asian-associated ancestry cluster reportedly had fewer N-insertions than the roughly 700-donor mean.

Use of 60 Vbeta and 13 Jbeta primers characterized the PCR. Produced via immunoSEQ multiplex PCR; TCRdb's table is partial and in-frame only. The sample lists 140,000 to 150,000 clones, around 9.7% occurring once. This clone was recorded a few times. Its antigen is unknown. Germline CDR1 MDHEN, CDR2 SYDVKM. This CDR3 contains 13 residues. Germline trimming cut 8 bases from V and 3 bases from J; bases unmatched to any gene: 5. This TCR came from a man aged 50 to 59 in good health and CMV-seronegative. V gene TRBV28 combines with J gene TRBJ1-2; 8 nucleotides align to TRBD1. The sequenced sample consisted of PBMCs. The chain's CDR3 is CASEDRVDYGYTF. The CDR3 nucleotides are TGTGCCAGCGAGGACAGGGTAGACTATGGCTACACCTTC.